These 25 T cell receptor beta chains originate from one sample sequenced in a study of T cell responses to AZD1222 COVID-19 vaccine. Measured with immunoSEQ multiplex PCR; TCRdb has only the in-frame clones, and not every one. The sample contains 150,000 to 250,000 clones, 80% to 95% of which appear only once. Here the sequenced sample was peripheral blood, taken 28 days after the second AZD1222 dose. These TCRs come from an adult who received the AZD1222 COVID-19 vaccine.

The chain uses TRBV6-5 and TRBJ2-3; D is uncertain. V lost 0 bases and J 3 bases, leaving 7 bases between the germline ends. The CDR3 has 14 residues. Per germline, CDR1 MNHEY and CDR2 SVGAGI. In nucleotides, the CDR3 is TGTGCCAGCAGTTACTCTTTCCGGACAGATACGCAGTATTTT. It yields the protein CASSYSFRTDTQYF.

V is TRBV7-2 and J is TRBJ1-2; D is uncertain. V lost 3 bases to trimming and J lost 4 bases, with 15 bases between them. The CDR3 sequence is 15 residues long. Germline CDR1 reads SGHTA; CDR2 reads FQGNSA. The CDR3 nucleotides are TGTGCCAGCAGCTTCAAGCTTGGGCAAGCCTATGGCTACACCTTC. Encoded protein: CASSFKLGQAYGYTF.

DNA of the CDR3: TGTGCCTGGAGTCCCCTCTACAATGAGCAGTTCTTC. It codes for CAWSPLYNEQFF. The chain is built from TRBV30 and TRBJ2-1; D is ambiguous. Germline V CDR1 and CDR2: GTSNPN, SVGIG (reference sequence). The V gene lost 2 bases and the J gene lost 3 bases, with 5 bases spanning the gap. CDR3 size: 12 residues.

The CDR3 spells CASLPGGAGDNEQFF. The CDR3 DNA reads TGTGCCAGCCTCCCAGGGGGCGCGGGTGACAATGAGCAGTTCTTC. The J gene is TRBJ2-1, the V gene TRBV28; 8 positions match TRBD1. This CDR3 region has 15 residues. After removal of 8 bases from V and 5 bases from J, the junction contained 11 bases not matched to a gene. Germline CDR1 reads MDHEN; CDR2 reads SYDVKM.

This clone occurred once. The rearrangement links TRBV4-2 to TRBJ2-3; D uncertain. The V gene lost 0 bases and the J gene lost 5 bases, with 6 bases spanning the gap. This CDR3 comprises 13 residues. The germline CDR1 and CDR2 sequences are LGHNA and YNFKEQ. The CDR3 reads CASSQERGDTQYF. As DNA, the CDR3 is TGTGCCAGCAGCCAAGAACGAGGAGATACGCAGTATTTT.

In its sample, this clone was seen once. The V call is TRBV9, the J call TRBJ2-3; D might be TRBD1 (6 bases). The CDR3 has 15 residues. Germline CDR1 SGDLS, CDR2 YYNGEE. The V end was cut by 1 base, the J end by 0 bases, with 9 bases between. The CDR3 coding sequence is TGTGCCAGCAGCGTATTTCAGGGGAGCACAGATACGCAGTATTTT. As protein: CASSVFQGSTDTQYF.

The V and J genes are TRBV6-5 and TRBJ1-1; no reliable D call. CDR3 length equals 15 residues. V was trimmed by 2 bases and J by 2 bases, leaving 12 bases between them. Germline CDR1 is MNHEY and CDR2 is SVGAGI. The DNA for the CDR3 is TGTGCCAGCAGTTACGTCCTTCGCCAAAACACTGAAGCTTTCTTT. It translates to CASSYVLRQNTEAFF.

Here the CDR3 reads CASRYPRGGLGSEQFF. DNA for the CDR3: TGTGCCAGCAGATACCCCCGGGGGGGCCTAGGTAGTGAGCAGTTCTTC. The rearrangement links TRBV6-2 or TRBV6-3 to TRBJ2-1, with TRBD2 matching over 8 bases. Germline V CDR1 and CDR2: MNHEY, SVGEGT. This CDR3 spans 16 amino acids. With V trimmed by 6 bases and J by 9 bases, 16 bases remained unmatched.

The rearrangement links TRBV7-9 to TRBJ1-1; D unresolved. CDR3 size: 12 residues. The germline V gene encodes CDR1 SEHNR and CDR2 FQNEAQ (reference sequence). V dropped 2 bases and J dropped 8 bases, with 9 bases sitting between them. CDR3 sequence (DNA): TGTGCCAGCAGCTTAAATCAGGAGGAAGCTTTCTTT. This translates into CASSLNQEEAFF.

The V gene is TRBV7-9, the J gene TRBJ1-2; 8 positions agree with TRBD1. The CDR3 is 15 residues long. V gave up 2 bases and J gave up 7 bases; unmatched junction bases: 9. Germline V gene data show CDR1 as SEHNR and CDR2 as FQNEAQ (reference sequence). CDR3 nucleotides: TGTGCCAGCAGCTTACATACAGGGGGAGTTGTTGGCTACACCTTC. Its protein product is CASSLHTGGVVGYTF.

The J gene is TRBJ1-4, the V gene TRBV6-5; maybe TRBD1 (6 bases). V was trimmed by 4 bases and J by 10 bases, leaving 22 bases between them. From germline, CDR1 is MNHEY and CDR2 SVGAGI. CDR3 size: 16 residues. CDR3 residues: CASSWTPGGEAGKLFF. As DNA, the CDR3 is TGTGCCAGCAGTTGGACCCCGGGGGGCGAGGCGGGAAAACTGTTTTTT.

The rearrangement joins TRBV7-2 to TRBJ1-1; 7 bases agree with TRBD1. The length of the CDR3 is 12 residues. Germline lookup yields CDR1 SGHTA and CDR2 FQGNSA. V shed 4 bases, J shed 6 bases, and the junction held 2 bases outside the gene matches. In DNA, the CDR3 is TGTGCCAGCAGCTACGGGACAGCTGAAGCTTTCTTT. It is translated as CASSYGTAEAFF.

This sequence joins TRBV5-1 and TRBJ2-3; perhaps D is TRBD1 or TRBD2 (5 bases each). The CDR3 contains 15 residues. V lost 2 bases and J 2 bases, leaving 12 bases between the germline ends. The germline gives CDR1 SGHRS, CDR2 YFSETQ. The CDR3 region has the DNA TGCGCCAGCAGCTTACCGGGACCGACCACAGATACGCAGTATTTT. This encodes CASSLPGPTTDTQYF.

V gene TRBV25-1 combines with J gene TRBJ1-6; 7 nucleotides match TRBD1. This CDR3 comprises 17 residues. Germline trimming cut 4 bases from V and 7 bases from J; bases unmatched to any gene: 13. Germline CDR1 reads MGHDK; CDR2 reads SYGVNS. In DNA form, the CDR3 reads TGTGCCAGCAGTGTGGATCGTCCGGGACAGCTAAATTCACCCCTCCACTTT. Its protein is CASSVDRPGQLNSPLHF.

The chain uses TRBV6-5 and TRBJ1-6, with TRBD1 matching over 7 bases. This CDR3 contains 16 residues. The V segment lost 0 bases and the J segment 8 bases; nucleotides outside the gene matches: 7. Germline CDR1 reads MNHEY; CDR2 reads SVGAGI. CDR3 region: CASSYSETGWDSPLHF. The CDR3 coding sequence is TGTGCCAGCAGTTACTCCGAGACAGGGTGGGATTCACCCCTCCACTTT.

Only a few counts were recorded for this clone. This chain links TRBV11-2 with TRBJ2-7, with 8 bases aligning to TRBD2. There are 16 residues in the CDR3. The V gene end was trimmed by 5 bases and the J gene end by 4 bases; junction bases not matched to a gene: 13. CDR1 and CDR2 (germline): SGHAT, FQNNGV. Here the CDR3 reads CASSPLGRRGEYEQYF. DNA for the CDR3: TGTGCCAGCAGCCCCCTGGGTCGGCGGGGGGAATACGAGCAGTACTTC.

J is TRBJ1-6 and V is TRBV27; 7 bases fit TRBD1. The CDR3 runs to 19 residues. V shed 2 bases, J shed 8 bases, and the junction held 18 bases outside the gene matches. Germline-derived CDR1 and CDR2 are MNHEY and SMNVEV (reference sequence). The CDR3 region has the DNA TGTGCCAGCAGTTTAGGACGTGAACGGGCAGGGGGGAATCATTCACCCCTCCACTTT. Residues: CASSLGRERAGGNHSPLHF.

The chain has TRBV12-3 or TRBV12-4 and TRBJ2-1, with a possible D match to TRBD2 (6 bases). The length of the CDR3 is 13 residues. Trimming pared 6 bases from V and 5 bases from J, leaving 11 bases between. This chain's CDR3 is CASRSGVHNEQFF. The CDR3 DNA sequence: TGTGCCAGCAGGTCGGGAGTCCACAATGAGCAGTTCTTC.

The sample holds one count of this clone. J is TRBJ1-1 and V is TRBV2; D not resolved. The ends were cut back, 6 bases at V and 4 bases at J, with 9 bases in the middle. Per germline, CDR1 SNHLY and CDR2 FYNNEI. CDR3 size: 12 residues. The CDR3 sequence: CASRDEGTEAFF. The CDR3 DNA sequence: TGTGCCAGCAGGGATGAGGGCACTGAAGCTTTCTTT.

The chain combines TRBV28 with TRBJ1-2; D is possibly TRBD1 (6 bases). V was cut by 2 bases and J by 4 bases, with 17 bases left in between. There are 16 residues in the CDR3. Germline CDR1 and CDR2: MDHEN and SYDVKM. The CDR3 sequence: CASSLNVVEGGYGYTF. The CDR3 DNA reads as TGTGCCAGCAGTTTAAACGTAGTCGAGGGGGGCTATGGCTACACCTTC.

The V and J genes are TRBV6-5 and TRBJ2-3; D gene uncertain. V lost 8 bases to trimming and J lost 9 bases, with 15 bases between them. The CDR3 is 12 residues long. Germline V gene sequence: CDR1 MNHEY, CDR2 SVGAGI. CDR3 in DNA: TGTGCCAGCGGACCACTAAAGCTAACGCAGTATTTT. This codes for CASGPLKLTQYF.

The genes are TRBV7-8 and TRBJ2-5; TRBD1 matches at 8 bases. CDR1 and CDR2 from the germline V gene are SGHVS and FQNEAQ. CDR3 length: 15 amino acids. The V and J ends lost 5 bases and 5 bases, in that order; junction bases with no gene match: 10. CDR3 in amino acids: CASSGTHRDRETQYF. For the CDR3, the DNA is TGTGCCAGCAGCGGAACCCACAGGGACAGGGAGACCCAGTACTTC.

The chain carries TRBV5-1 and TRBJ1-2; D is unclear. The length of the CDR3 is 13 residues. The germline V gene encodes CDR1 SGHRS and CDR2 YFSETQ. Deletions cut 2 bases from V and 3 bases from J, with 8 bases between. CDR3 DNA: TGCGCCAGCAGCTTCAGCGCGGACTATGGCTACACCTTC. Protein: CASSFSADYGYTF.

DNA of the CDR3: TGTGCCAGCAGCCAAGTGGGGGAGCAAAGCGACACCATATATTTT. This codes for CASSQVGEQSDTIYF. The gene calls are TRBV3-1 (or the pseudogene TRBV3-2) and TRBJ1-3; D might be TRBD1 (5 bases). The CDR3 is 15 residues long. V was clipped by 1 base and J by 8 bases, with 15 bases between them. CDR1 is LGHDT, CDR2 YNNKEL, per germline (reference sequence).

The chain employs TRBV5-6 and TRBJ1-5; no clear D gene. This CDR3 has 13 residues. CDR1 is SGHDT, CDR2 YYEEEE, per germline. The V gene lost 4 bases and the J gene lost 4 bases, with 9 bases spanning the gap. The CDR3 DNA is TGTGCCAGCAGCCTTAACACAAATCAGCCCCAGCATTTT. Amino acids: CASSLNTNQPQHF.